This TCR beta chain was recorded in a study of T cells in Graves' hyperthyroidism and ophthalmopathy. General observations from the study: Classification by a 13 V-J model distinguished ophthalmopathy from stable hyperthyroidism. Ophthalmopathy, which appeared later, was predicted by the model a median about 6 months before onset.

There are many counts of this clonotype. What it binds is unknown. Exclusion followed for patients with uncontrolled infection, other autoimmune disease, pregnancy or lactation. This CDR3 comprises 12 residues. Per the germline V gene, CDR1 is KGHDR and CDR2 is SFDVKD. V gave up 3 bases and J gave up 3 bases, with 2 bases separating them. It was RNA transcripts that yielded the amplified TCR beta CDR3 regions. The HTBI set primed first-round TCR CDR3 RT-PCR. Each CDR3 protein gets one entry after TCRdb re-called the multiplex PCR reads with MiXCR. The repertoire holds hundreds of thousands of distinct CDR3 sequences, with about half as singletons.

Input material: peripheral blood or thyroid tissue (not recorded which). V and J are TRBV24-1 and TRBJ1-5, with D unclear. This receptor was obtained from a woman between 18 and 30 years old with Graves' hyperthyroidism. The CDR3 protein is CATSDNNQPQHF. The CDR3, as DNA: TGTGCCACCAGTGATAACAATCAGCCCCAGCATTTT.